The 24 T cell receptor beta chains reported below all come from one sample, sequenced in a study of graft-versus-host responses after intestinal transplantation. For these TCRs, the target antigens are not known. Repertoires were generated with immunoSEQ multiplex PCR, while TCRdb's copy carries only in-frame clones and drops some. The profile shows tens of thousands of clones, over 90% of them singletons. The sample consisted of unstimulated CD8+ T cells sorted from spleen or lymph node cells, taken before transplant. The receptors shown here come from a human donor who was the organ donor for an intestinal transplant.

The table lists this clone with a count of one. The chain carries TRBV27 and TRBJ2-7; TRBD2 agrees at 14 bases. Germline CDR1 is MNHEY and CDR2 is SMNVEV (reference sequence). V was pared by 5 bases and J by 0 bases, with 6 bases of the junction left unmatched. The CDR3 consists of 17 residues. CDR3 sequence (DNA): TGTGCCAGCAGTCCCGGGACTAGCGGGAGTCCCTCCTACGAGCAGTACTTC. Translating it yields CASSPGTSGSPSYEQYF.

The gene calls are TRBV4-3 and TRBJ1-2, with D hard to call. With 6 bases removed from V and 2 bases from J, the gap between germline ends came to 16 bases. The CDR3 consists of 15 residues. Germline V gene sequence: CDR1 LGHNA, CDR2 YSLEER. The CDR3 is CASRQKDGGNYGYTF. The CDR3 DNA sequence: TGCGCCAGCAGACAAAAGGACGGCGGCAACTATGGCTACACCTTC.

The J gene is TRBJ1-1, the V gene TRBV27, with TRBD1 matching over 7 bases. After removal of 6 bases from V and 6 bases from J, the junction contained 4 bases not matched to a gene. The CDR3 totals 12 residues. Germline V gene sequence: CDR1 MNHEY, CDR2 SMNVEV (reference sequence). The CDR3 coding sequence is TGTGCCAGCAGCCGACAGGGTGCTGAAGCTTTCTTT. Encoded protein: CASSRQGAEAFF.

V and J are TRBV6-1 and TRBJ2-7; D uncertain. The ends were cut back, 8 bases at V and 0 bases at J, with 17 bases in the middle. Germline V gene sequence: CDR1 MNHNS, CDR2 SASEGT. This CDR3 spans 15 amino acids. The CDR3 region is CASDPGRMGSYEQYF. The CDR3 bases are TGTGCCAGCGACCCGGGCAGGATGGGCTCCTACGAGCAGTACTTC.

The J gene is TRBJ2-1, the V gene TRBV27, with TRBD1 matching 7 bases. V trimming: 2 bases; J trimming: 15 bases; junction bases outside the gene matches: 10. The CDR3 sequence is 13 residues long. Germline V gene data show CDR1 as MNHEY and CDR2 as SMNVEV (reference sequence). This chain's CDR3 is CASSLTRTGGMFF. Written as DNA, the CDR3 is TGTGCCAGCAGTTTAACCAGGACAGGAGGTATGTTCTTC.

This clone was picked up one time. The chain employs TRBV6-1 and TRBJ2-3; 12 bases map to TRBD2. The germline V gene encodes CDR1 MNHNS and CDR2 SASEGT. The V and J ends lost 8 bases and 5 bases, in that order; junction bases with no gene match: 8. The CDR3 is 15 residues long. CDR3 in DNA: TGTGCCAGCCGGCTAGCGGGAGGGCCACGAGATACGCAGTATTTT. Translated, it gives CASRLAGGPRDTQYF.

This chain links TRBV11-2 with TRBJ2-7; 8 positions agree with TRBD2. The CDR3 loop spans 16 amino acids. V dropped 1 base and J dropped 0; count of bases not matched to a gene: 5. From germline, CDR1 is SGHAT and CDR2 FQNNGV. The DNA of the CDR3 is TGTGCCAGCAGCTTAGGTATGGGGACTAGCTCCTACGAGCAGTACTTC. This codes for CASSLGMGTSSYEQYF. The full variable domain, its missing parts supplied by reference TRBV11-2 and TRBJ2-7, is EAGVAQSPRYKIIEKRQSVAFWCNPISGHATLYWYQQILGQGPKLLIQFQNNGVVDDSQLPKDRFSAERLKGVDSTLKIQPAKLEDSAVYLCASSLGMGTSSYEQYFGPGTRLTVT.

The rearrangement joins TRBV18 to TRBJ2-5; the D gene is possibly TRBD1 (5 bases). The CDR3 loop spans 16 amino acids. V lost 3 bases and J 1 base, leaving 15 bases between the germline ends. Germline-derived CDR1 and CDR2 are KGHSH and LQKENI. The CDR3 spells CASSPRPGYLQETQYF. For the CDR3, the DNA is TGTGCCAGCTCACCGCGCCCAGGGTACCTCCAAGAGACCCAGTACTTC.

The chain is built from TRBV21-1 and TRBJ1-4. TRBV21-1 corresponds to a pseudogene. The CDR3 extends over 15 amino acids. CDR3 sequence: CASSKIGRGCEKLFF. The CDR3 nucleotides read TGTGCCAGCAGCAAAATTGGAAGAGGGTGTGAAAAACTGTTTTTT.

The chain uses TRBV4-1 and TRBJ2-5; 8 bases are a match to TRBD2. The CDR3 is 17 amino acids. The V gene end was trimmed by 0 bases and the J gene end by 5 bases; junction bases not matched to a gene: 11. Looked up from germline, CDR1 is MGHRA and CDR2 is YSYEKL. CDR3 region: CASSQDPPLAVLETQYF. CDR3 bases: TGCGCCAGCAGCCAAGACCCCCCACTAGCGGTTTTGGAGACCCAGTACTTC.

The V gene is TRBV29-1, the J gene TRBJ2-5; 11 bases are a match to TRBD1. CDR3 size: 14 residues. J gave up 6 bases and V 7 bases, and 10 bases lay outside the gene matches. Germline V gene data show CDR1 as SQVTM and CDR2 as ANQGSEA. CDR3 residues: CSAGMDRGLKTQYF. CDR3 DNA: TGCAGCGCCGGTATGGACAGGGGGCTAAAGACCCAGTACTTC.

V usage is TRBV10-3 and J usage is TRBJ2-1; 8 bases agree with TRBD2. The CDR3 spans 15 residues. Trimming cost V 6 bases and J 4 bases; bases outside gene matches: 8. Per germline, CDR1 ENHRY and CDR2 SYGVKD. CDR3 bases: TGTGCCATCAGCTCCGGGACTAGAGGTTACAATGAGCAGTTCTTC. It encodes CAISSGTRGYNEQFF.

The V and J genes are TRBV27 and TRBJ2-1; TRBD2 agrees at 12 bases. J was trimmed by 6 bases and V by 5 bases; bases with no gene match: 5. The CDR3 spans 15 residues. Germline CDR1 and CDR2: MNHEY and SMNVEV (reference sequence). The CDR3 spells CASSQPGLAGNEQFF. The CDR3 region has the DNA TGTGCCAGCAGTCAGCCGGGACTAGCGGGCAATGAGCAGTTCTTC.

J is TRBJ2-1 and V is TRBV9; D call uncertain. Trimming left V 4 bases short and J 4 bases short, with 9 bases between. CDR3 length equals 13 residues. Germline V CDR1 and CDR2: SGDLS, YYNGEE. CDR3 region: CASSTPPYNEQFF. The CDR3 bases are TGTGCCAGCAGCACACCTCCTTACAATGAGCAGTTCTTC.

This chain links TRBV7-9 with TRBJ2-6; D not certain. V shed 10 bases and J shed 2 bases, with 12 bases lying between them. The germline V gene encodes CDR1 SEHNR and CDR2 FQNEAQ (reference sequence). The CDR3 totals 14 residues. The CDR3 nucleotides read TGTGCCACCCTACGACCCACTGGGGCCAACGTCCTGACTTTC. It specifies CATLRPTGANVLTF.

The CDR3, as DNA: TGTGCCAGCAGCGTAAGTCTAGCGGGAGGTGAGCAGTTCTTC. This sequence encodes CASSVSLAGGEQFF. The chain combines TRBV9 with TRBJ2-1; 11 positions match TRBD2. The germline CDR1 and CDR2 sequences are SGDLS and YYNGEE. The CDR3 runs to 14 residues. V shed 1 base, J shed 9 bases, and the junction held 3 bases outside the gene matches.

As to this clone: At one boundary the junction diverges from the germline segment, which might be a read error. J is TRBJ2-5 and V is TRBV5-4; D unclear. This CDR3 is 15 amino acids long. Looked up from germline, CDR1 is SGHNT and CDR2 is YYREEE (reference sequence). DNA of the CDR3: TGCGCCAGCAGCCAATCCGCGAAGGTCCCGGAGACCCAGTACTTC. Its protein is CASSQSAKVPETQYF.

As regards this clone: A junction boundary mismatches the germline segment, possibly from a read error. The chain recombines TRBV27 with TRBJ2-7; 8 nucleotides line up with TRBD1. This CDR3 has 13 residues. In germline, CDR1 is MNHEY, CDR2 SMNVEV (reference sequence). This CDR3 is CASSTSGTGYPIF. In nucleotides, the CDR3 is TGTGCCAGCAGTACGTCCGGGACAGGATACCCGATCTTC.

The J gene is TRBJ2-1, the V gene TRBV7-8, with TRBD1 as a possible D gene (5 bases). The CDR3 sequence is 14 residues long. CDR1 is SGHVS and CDR2 is FQNEAQ in the germline V gene. V was cut by 2 bases and J by 0 bases, with 5 bases left in between. The chain's CDR3 is CASSLTGSYNEQFF. The CDR3 DNA reads TGTGCCAGCAGCTTAACAGGCTCCTACAATGAGCAGTTCTTC.

This clone has at least ten counts. The rearrangement joins TRBV4-3 to TRBJ2-7; 7 bases are shared with TRBD2. CDR1 is LGHNA and CDR2 is YSLEER in the germline V gene. V was pared by 3 bases and J by 2 bases, with 1 base of the junction left unmatched. The CDR3 spans 13 residues. The CDR3 protein is CASSHGLAYEQYF. The CDR3 DNA is TGCGCCAGCAGCCACGGACTAGCCTACGAGCAGTACTTC.

The chain recombines TRBV18 with TRBJ2-3; 10 positions agree with TRBD2. This CDR3 contains 16 residues. From germline, CDR1 is KGHSH and CDR2 LQKENI. V lost 3 bases and J lost 1; bases outside the gene matches: 4. The CDR3 DNA is TGTGCCAGCTCACCTTTGACTAGCGGGCGCACAGATACGCAGTATTTT. Translated, it gives CASSPLTSGRTDTQYF. The complete variable domain, with remaining parts taken from reference TRBV18 and TRBJ2-3, reads NAGVMQNPRHLVRRRGQEARLRCSPMKGHSHVYWYRQLPEEGLKFMVYLQKENIIDESGMPKERFSAEFPKEGPSILRIQQVVRGDSAAYFCASSPLTSGRTDTQYFGPGTRLTVL.

Here the CDR3 reads CASSQASNQPQHF. DNA of the CDR3: TGTGCCAGCAGCCAGGCTAGCAATCAGCCCCAGCATTTT. V gene TRBV7-2 combines with J gene TRBJ1-5; D is undetermined. This CDR3 spans 13 amino acids. Germline V gene data show CDR1 as SGHTA and CDR2 as FQGNSA. The germline V and J ends were trimmed by 5 bases and 0 bases, with 5 bases remaining between them. Complete variable domain (other parts from reference TRBV7-2 and TRBJ1-5): GAGVSQSPSNKVTEKGKDVELRCDPISGHTALYWYRQSLGQGLEFLIYFQGNSAPDKSGLPSDRFSAERTGGSVSTLTIQRTQQEDSAVYLCASSQASNQPQHFGDGTRLSIL.

This clone was detected only once. The chain joins TRBV4-3 to TRBJ1-5; 7 bases fit TRBD1. The CDR3 is 16 amino acids. V was clipped by 0 bases and J by 4 bases; unmatched bases: 6. Germline-derived CDR1 and CDR2 are LGHNA and YSLEER. The CDR3 DNA reads as TGCGCCAGCAGCCAAGATAGGGGGCTGGCGAATCAGCCCCAGCATTTT. Protein product: CASSQDRGLANQPQHF.

The CDR3 DNA is TGTGCCAGCTTAGCGGGAGTAGGCGAGCAGTACTTC. It is translated as CASLAGVGEQYF. The chain couples TRBV2 to TRBJ2-7; the match to TRBD2 covers 9 bases. This CDR3 region has 12 residues. Germline V CDR1 and CDR2: SNHLY, FYNNEI. J gave up 6 bases and V 8 bases, and 5 bases lay outside the gene matches.